This passage covers 19 T cell receptor beta chains from one sample sequenced in a study of cytomegalovirus exposure and HLA in healthy donors. The study ran its PCR with 60 Vbeta and 13 Jbeta primers. Sequenced by immunoSEQ multiplex PCR; TCRdb stores in-frame clones only, minus some. The table shows over 150,000 clones, with around 77% occurring only once. Material for sequencing was PBMCs. These receptor sequences come from a woman aged 30 to 39 in good health and CMV-seronegative.

The chain is built from TRBV27 and TRBJ1-1; D unresolved. Germline V gives CDR1 MNHEY, CDR2 SMNVEV (reference sequence). The CDR3 spans 19 residues. V lost 4 bases and J lost 0, with 24 bases in between. Here the CDR3 DNA reads TGTGCCAGCAGTTCACTCGGCCCCCGAGGCTACGCCTTGAACACTGAAGCTTTCTTT. Amino acid sequence: CASSSLGPRGYALNTEAFF.

This chain joins TRBV5-8 and TRBJ1-5; 10 bases line up with TRBD1. Germline CDR1 and CDR2: SGHTS and YDEGEE. V gave up 5 bases and J gave up 6 bases; unmatched junction bases: 8. The CDR3 is 15 amino acids. This chain's CDR3 is CASRLGQGISQPQHF. CDR3 nucleotide sequence: TGTGCCAGCAGACTGGGACAGGGGATAAGTCAGCCCCAGCATTTT.

J is TRBJ1-6 and V is TRBV6-4; no definite D call. Germline lookup yields CDR1 MRHNA and CDR2 SNTAGT. Trimming stripped 2 bases from V and 7 bases from J, with 9 bases between. CDR3 length: 14 amino acids. CDR3 bases: TGTGCCAGCAGTGACAGAGTGGAGAATTCACCCCTCCACTTT. This codes for CASSDRVENSPLHF.

This chain connects TRBV7-9 to TRBJ1-1; D might be TRBD1 (5 bases). The CDR3 runs to 16 residues. CDR1 is SEHNR and CDR2 is FQNEAQ in the germline V gene (reference sequence). V was clipped by 5 bases and J by 0 bases, with 16 bases between them. The CDR3: CASSPRGGAVNTEAFF. CDR3 sequence (DNA): TGTGCCAGCAGCCCGAGGGGCGGGGCGGTGAACACTGAAGCTTTCTTT.

V gene TRBV7-9 combines with J gene TRBJ1-5, with D maybe TRBD1 (6 bases). The CDR3 length is 16 residues. With 3 bases removed from V and 7 bases from J, the gap between germline ends came to 19 bases. CDR1 and CDR2 (germline): SEHNR, FQNEAQ (reference sequence). CDR3: CASSFGVGGLGQPQHF. The CDR3 DNA reads TGTGCCAGCAGCTTTGGAGTAGGGGGTCTGGGACAGCCCCAGCATTTT.

The V call is TRBV6-5, the J call TRBJ1-1; a weak D match, TRBD1 (5 bases). CDR3 length: 13 residues. The V gene's germline CDR1 is MNHEY and CDR2 SVGAGI. Trimming removed 10 bases at V and 2 bases at J, with 14 bases between. CDR3 sequence reads: CATLRDFNTEAFF. The CDR3 DNA is TGTGCCACCCTGCGGGACTTCAACACTGAAGCTTTCTTT.

This chain joins TRBV7-6 and TRBJ2-7; 7 nucleotides match TRBD1. The CDR3 spans 16 residues. CDR1 SGHVS and CDR2 FNYEAQ come from the germline V gene. Losses at the gene ends were 1 base for V and 3 bases for J; bases not matched to a gene: 9. The CDR3 loop reads CASSLGERTGDYEQYF. The DNA of the CDR3 is TGTGCCAGCAGCTTAGGGGAACGGACAGGTGACTACGAGCAGTACTTC. The variable domain in full, with the rest retrieved from reference TRBV7-6 and TRBJ2-7, is GAGVSQSPRYKVTKRGQDVALRCDPISGHVSLYWYRQALGQGPEFLTYFNYEAQQDKSGLPNDRFSAERPEGSISTLTIQRTEQRDSAMYRCASSLGERTGDYEQYFGPGTRLTVT.

The chain recombines TRBV5-6 with TRBJ1-1; no clear D gene. Germline V lookup: CDR1 SGHDT, CDR2 YYEEEE. Trimming cost V 0 bases and J 0 bases, with 15 bases left between them. This CDR3 comprises 17 residues. CDR3 sequence: CASSLGALFRMNTEAFF. The CDR3 nucleotides read TGTGCCAGCAGCTTGGGGGCTCTTTTCCGAATGAACACTGAAGCTTTCTTT.

J is TRBJ2-5 and V is TRBV4-2; 8 bases fit TRBD2. The J segment lost 5 bases and the V segment lost 0 bases, leaving 5 bases of the junction unmatched. The CDR3 runs 15 residues. From germline, CDR1 is LGHNA and CDR2 YNFKEQ. The CDR3 DNA sequence: TGTGCCAGCAGCCAAGAAGAACGGGGGGGGGAGACCCAGTACTTC. Its protein is CASSQEERGGETQYF.

Points on this clone: One junction end does not reproduce the germline sequence, and a read error may be involved. This chain connects TRBV27 to TRBJ2-1; 13 bases are a match to TRBD2. The CDR3 consists of 17 residues. Per the germline V gene, CDR1 is MNHEY and CDR2 is SMNVEV (reference sequence). The CDR3 protein is CAGSYRLAGGLYNEQFF. DNA for the CDR3: TGTGCCGGCAGTTATCGACTAGCGGGGGGCCTGTACAATGAGCAGTTCTTC.

The chain joins TRBV6-4 to TRBJ2-3; TRBD2 matches 14 bases. Trimming removed 6 bases from V and 3 bases from J; junction bases left unmatched: 2. Germline CDR1 reads MRHNA; CDR2 reads SNTAGT. The CDR3 totals 15 residues. Here the CDR3 DNA reads TGTGCCAGCAGCCGGACTAGCGGGGGGACAGATACGCAGTATTTT. Protein sequence: CASSRTSGGTDTQYF.

This sequence joins TRBV6-5 and TRBJ1-5; D ambiguous. The CDR3 spans 16 residues. Germline V lookup: CDR1 MNHEY, CDR2 SVGAGI. Trimming shortened V by 7 bases and J by 2 bases, and 18 bases separated the two germline ends. CDR3 sequence reads: CASIYREGLGNQPQHF. DNA for the CDR3: TGTGCCAGCATTTATCGAGAGGGCCTGGGCAATCAGCCCCAGCATTTT.

The chain joins TRBV5-6 to TRBJ2-5; TRBD1 is a possible D gene (6 bases). This CDR3 has 17 residues. From germline, CDR1 is SGHDT and CDR2 YYEEEE. The V end was cut by 0 bases, the J end by 2 bases, with 17 bases between. Here the CDR3 DNA reads TGTGCCAGCAGCTTGGCCATGTCCAGGGGCCCTCAAGAGACCCAGTACTTC. Translated, it gives CASSLAMSRGPQETQYF.

This clone was detected once. The rearrangement joins TRBV2 to TRBJ2-1, with D possibly TRBD1 on 5 matching bases. This CDR3 is 12 amino acids long. Trimming took off 4 bases at V and 11 bases at J, with 12 bases between the two ends. CDR1 and CDR2 from the germline V gene are SNHLY and FYNNEI. As DNA, the CDR3 is TGTGCCAGCAGTGGAGACAGCCAGCAGCAGTTCTTC. Amino acid sequence: CASSGDSQQQFF. Filled out from reference TRBV2 and TRBJ2-1, the complete variable domain reads EPEVTQTPSHQVTQMGQEVILRCVPISNHLYFYWYRQILGQKVEFLVSFYNNEISEKSEIFDDQFSVERPDGSNFTLKIRSTKLEDSAMYFCASSGDSQQQFFGPGTRLTVL.

This clone was counted a few times. The chain couples TRBV30 to TRBJ1-1; the D gene is possibly TRBD1 (6 bases). The V end lost 8 bases, the J end lost 4 bases, and 20 bases lay between the germline ends. CDR3 length: 14 amino acids. Germline CDR1 reads GTSNPN; CDR2 reads SVGIG (reference sequence). The CDR3 DNA reads TGTGCCCACGACCTGGGGGCTGGGGGCACTGAAGCTTTCTTT. This sequence encodes CAHDLGAGGTEAFF.

The chain couples TRBV4-2 to TRBJ2-7, with D tentatively TRBD2 (5 bases). This CDR3 spans 16 amino acids. The V end was cut by 0 bases, the J end by 0 bases, with 12 bases between. The germline CDR1 and CDR2 sequences are LGHNA and YNFKEQ. The CDR3 loop reads CASSQDGGLGSYEQYF. Written as DNA, the CDR3 is TGTGCCAGCAGCCAAGATGGCGGACTGGGCTCCTACGAGCAGTACTTC.

Notes on this clone: Other nucleotide sequences from this sample produce the same CDR3. The gene calls are TRBV19 and TRBJ2-5; 8 bases are shared with TRBD1. The germline CDR1 and CDR2 sequences are LNHDA and SQIVND (reference sequence). After removal of 5 bases from V and 3 bases from J, the junction contained 2 bases not matched to a gene. This CDR3 has 13 residues. CDR3 bases: TGTGCCAGTAGTCTGGACAGGGAAGAGACCCAGTACTTC. Its protein product is CASSLDREETQYF.

The DNA of the CDR3 is TGTGCCAGCAGCTTAGGCTATGGAGATACGCAGTATTTT. Translation gives CASSLGYGDTQYF. The rearrangement joins TRBV13 to TRBJ2-3; D is unresolved. Germline V gene lookup returns CDR1 PRHDT and CDR2 FYEKMQ (reference sequence). The CDR3 length is 13 residues. Trimming pared 0 bases from V and 5 bases from J, leaving 6 bases between.

The chain carries TRBV5-1 and TRBJ1-2, with D possibly being TRBD1 (5 bases). Per the germline V gene, CDR1 is SGHRS and CDR2 is YFSETQ. The CDR3 totals 13 residues. Trimming stripped 2 bases from V and 6 bases from J, with 11 bases between. The CDR3 here is CASSLRGENGYTF. CDR3 bases: TGCGCCAGCAGCTTACGGGGGGAGAATGGCTACACCTTC.